These 27 T cell receptor beta chains were sequenced from one sample in a study of blood T cells in healthy people across ages. Combining a sample-barcoded 5' primer with a J-beta primer mix, a second PCR ran for about 6 to 12 cycles. TCRdb called the 5' RACE reads again in MiXCR, with one record for every CDR3 protein. The sample carries 700,000 or so distinct CDR3 sequences, around 43% recorded once. The sequenced sample was blood. Receptors were obtained from a man at least 80 years old in good health.

The chain joins TRBV6-5 to TRBJ1-4; weak D call: TRBD1 (6 bases). In germline, CDR1 is MNHEY, CDR2 SVGAGI. V shed 6 bases and J shed 8 bases, with 7 bases lying between them. The CDR3 is 11 residues long. The DNA for the CDR3 is TGTGCCAGCAGACAGGGCGAAAAACTGTTTTTT. Encoded protein: CASRQGEKLFF.

This clonotype was seen a few times. The V and J genes are TRBV11-2 and TRBJ2-1; 13 bases are a match to TRBD2. Germline CDR1 reads SGHAT; CDR2 reads FQNNGV. The length of the CDR3 is 17 residues. V trimming: 2 bases; J trimming: 8 bases; junction bases outside the gene matches: 9. DNA of the CDR3: TGTGCCAGCAGCTTACGACTAGCGGGAGGCCGGGGGGATGAGCAGTTCTTC. Translation gives CASSLRLAGGRGDEQFF.

The V and J genes are TRBV20-1 and TRBJ1-2; TRBD1 aligns across 10 bases. Germline loops: CDR1 DFQATT, CDR2 SNEGSKA (reference sequence). The V and J ends lost 2 bases and 7 bases, in that order; junction bases with no gene match: 7. The CDR3 is 14 residues long. The CDR3, as DNA: TGCAGTGCTAGACGCGGGACAGGGGTGTTTGGCTACACCTTC. Protein: CSARRGTGVFGYTF.

As concerns this clonotype: Given a much more abundant clone one base away, this may be a read error. This chain joins TRBV29-1 and TRBJ2-4, with no clear D. Germline CDR1 reads SQVTM; CDR2 reads ANQGSEA. This CDR3 comprises 11 residues. The CDR3, as DNA: TGCAGCATTGATGCGCAGAACATTCAGTACTTC. Residues: CSIDAQNIQYF.

In its sample, this clonotype was seen once. This chain joins TRBV6-5 and TRBJ2-1, with 7 bases that match TRBD1. V gave up 5 bases and J gave up 9 bases; unmatched junction bases: 7. The CDR3 length is 13 residues. Germline V gene lookup returns CDR1 MNHEY and CDR2 SVGAGI. This CDR3 is CASSDRQGGEQFF. The CDR3 DNA sequence: TGTGCCAGCAGTGATCGACAGGGCGGTGAGCAGTTCTTC.

A remark on this clonotype: The junction differs from germline at one of its ends, possibly a read error. The V call is TRBV7-2, the J call TRBJ2-7; D is unresolved. Germline values: CDR1 SGHTA, CDR2 FQGNSA. The CDR3 totals 11 residues. In DNA form, the CDR3 reads TGTGCCATCAGCTTAATAGACGAGCAGTACTTC. Translated, it gives CAISLIDEQYF.

This clonotype was counted only a few times. The chain is built from TRBV7-2 and TRBJ1-2, with 10 bases that match TRBD1. Germline V CDR1 and CDR2: SGHTA, FQGNSA. The junction had 8 bases not matched to a gene; V was cut back by 5 bases and J by 2 bases. The CDR3 is 16 residues long. CDR3 nucleotides: TGTGCCAGCAGCACACAAGGGACAGGGGTAAACTATGGCTACACCTTC. It specifies CASSTQGTGVNYGYTF.

This clonotype was observed a few times. The chain links TRBV7-2 to TRBJ2-5; TRBD1 is a possible D gene (5 bases). The germline V and J ends were trimmed by 2 bases and 1 base, with 8 bases remaining between them. Germline V gives CDR1 SGHTA, CDR2 FQGNSA. The CDR3 sequence is 14 residues long. The CDR3 DNA follows: TGTGCCAGCAGCTTACTTGACAGCCAAGAGACCCAGTACTTC. This translates into CASSLLDSQETQYF. The complete variable domain, with remaining parts taken from reference TRBV7-2 and TRBJ2-5, reads GAGVSQSPSNKVTEKGKDVELRCDPISGHTALYWYRQSLGQGLEFLIYFQGNSAPDKSGLPSDRFSAERTGGSVSTLTIQRTQQEDSAVYLCASSLLDSQETQYFGPGTRLLVL.

The table lists this clonotype with a few counts. The chain couples TRBV6-2 or TRBV6-3 to TRBJ2-5, with D perhaps matching TRBD1 (5 bases). Deletions cut 6 bases from V and 5 bases from J, with 19 bases between. This CDR3 is 15 amino acids long. Germline CDR1 MNHEY, CDR2 SVGEGT. CDR3 DNA sequence: TGTGCCAGCAGACCACGGACACGGAACGGTGAGACCCAGTACTTC. It codes for CASRPRTRNGETQYF.

The V call is TRBV27, the J call TRBJ2-1, with D hard to call. With 8 bases removed from V and 2 bases from J, the gap between germline ends came to 10 bases. This CDR3 region has 13 residues. Germline CDR1 and CDR2: MNHEY and SMNVEV (reference sequence). In DNA form, the CDR3 reads TGTGCCAGCCGCCGAGTTGCCTACAATGAGCAGTTCTTC. Translation: CASRRVAYNEQFF.

The CDR3 bases are TGTGCCAGCAGCTTGGCCGGGACAGGGTCAGATACGCAGTATTTT. Translation gives CASSLAGTGSDTQYF. This sequence joins TRBV5-6 and TRBJ2-3; the match to TRBD1 covers 9 bases. Unmatched junction bases numbered 3, after V lost 0 bases and J lost 4 bases. CDR1 SGHDT and CDR2 YYEEEE come from the germline V gene. The CDR3 consists of 15 residues.

This clonotype was seen a few times. This rearrangement joins TRBV20-1 to TRBJ1-1; perhaps TRBD1 as D (5 bases). The CDR3 loop spans 17 amino acids. Germline V gene lookup returns CDR1 DFQATT and CDR2 SNEGSKA (reference sequence). V gave up 0 bases and J gave up 6 bases, with 23 bases separating them. The DNA of the CDR3 is TGCAGTGCTAGAGATGGATCAGCCCCGGGGGGTAAGCCTGAAGCTTTCTTT. It is translated as CSARDGSAPGGKPEAFF.

This chain connects TRBV3-1 to TRBJ1-2; 8 positions match TRBD1. The V gene's germline CDR1 is LGHDT and CDR2 YNNKEL (reference sequence). The CDR3 loop spans 16 amino acids. J lost 4 bases, V lost 4 bases, and 11 bases had no gene match. The CDR3 spells CASSRGYETGVYGYTF. As DNA, the CDR3 is TGTGCCAGCAGCCGAGGGTACGAGACAGGGGTCTATGGCTACACCTTC.

V is TRBV5-1 and J is TRBJ2-7, with D perhaps TRBD1 (6 bases). The closer fit of TRBJ2-5 to the DNA end suggests the J call may be wrong. The germline V gene encodes CDR1 SGHRS and CDR2 YFSETQ. This CDR3 is built from 13 residues. The CDR3 sequence is CASQSTGQETQYF. DNA of the CDR3: TGCGCCAGCCAGAGTACAGGGCAGGAGACCCAGTACTTC.

This clonotype was counted a few times. This sequence joins TRBV12-3 or TRBV12-4 and TRBJ1-5; possibly TRBD1 for D (6 bases). The CDR3 has 15 residues. The V gene lost 4 bases and the J gene lost 5 bases, with 15 bases spanning the gap. In nucleotides, the CDR3 is TGTGCCAGCAGTTCCCTCGGCAGGGGTGATCAGCCCCAGCATTTT. Translating gives CASSSLGRGDQPQHF.

This clonotype was seen ten or more times. The genes are TRBV11-2 and TRBJ2-7; perhaps TRBD1 as D (5 bases). CDR3 length equals 15 residues. Germline CDR1 is SGHAT and CDR2 is FQNNGV. Deletions cut 4 bases from V and 5 bases from J, with 18 bases between. Written as DNA, the CDR3 is TGTGCCAGCAGCTCCAGGGTAATCGAGTGGAACGAGCAGTACTTC. It encodes CASSSRVIEWNEQYF.

The chain couples TRBV29-1 to TRBJ1-5, with D possibly matching TRBD1 (5 bases). Per the germline V gene, CDR1 is SQVTM and CDR2 is ANQGSEA. The CDR3 is made up of 12 amino acids. CDR3 sequence: CRGDWSNQPQHF. The CDR3 DNA reads TGCCGAGGGGATTGGAGCAATCAGCCCCAGCATTTT.

The V gene is TRBV5-4, the J gene TRBJ2-5; no clear D. This CDR3 is 14 amino acids long. Germline V lookup: CDR1 SGHNT, CDR2 YYREEE (reference sequence). The V gene lost 6 bases and the J gene lost 5 bases, with 17 bases spanning the gap. For the CDR3, the DNA is TGTGCCAGCACCTACGGCCGTTCCCGGGAGACCCAGTACTTC. Translating gives CASTYGRSRETQYF.

This clonotype came up a few times. The rearrangement joins TRBV15 to TRBJ2-2; D call uncertain. Germline V gene lookup returns CDR1 LNHNV and CDR2 YYDKDF (reference sequence). The CDR3 sequence is 15 residues long. V was clipped by 2 bases and J by 2 bases, with 9 bases between them. The CDR3 here is CATSRRDINTGELFF. The DNA for the CDR3 is TGTGCCACCAGCAGACGCGACATAAACACCGGGGAGCTGTTTTTT. The full variable domain, completed using reference TRBV15 and TRBJ2-2, is DAMVIQNPRYQVTQFGKPVTLSCSQTLNHNVMYWYQQKSSQAPKLLFHYYDKDFNNEADTPDNFQSRRPNTSFCFLDIRSPGLGDTAMYLCATSRRDINTGELFFGEGSRLTVL.

In the case of this clonotype: A read error may account for a junction end that differs from germline. The chain uses TRBV29-1 and TRBJ1-1, with TRBD1 matching 9 bases. Germline lookup yields CDR1 SQVTM and CDR2 ANQGSEA. This CDR3 region has 15 residues. Written as DNA, the CDR3 is TGCAGCGTTGGAGGGACAGGGCGGGTGAACACTGTAGCTTTCTTT. Amino acid sequence: CSVGGTGRVNTVAFF.

This clonotype was seen a few times. V usage is TRBV6-2 or TRBV6-3 and J usage is TRBJ2-5; no definite D call. The germline V gene encodes CDR1 MNHEY and CDR2 SVGEGT. V lost 2 bases and J 4 bases, leaving 5 bases between the germline ends. CDR3 length: 12 residues. The CDR3 region has the DNA TGTGCCAGCAGTTACCGCCCAGAGACCCAGTACTTC. Translated: CASSYRPETQYF.

This clonotype turned up a few times. CDR3 sequence (DNA): TGCAGCGTTCACCCGGGACAGGGGTACAATGAGCAGTACTTC. Its protein product is CSVHPGQGYNEQYF. This chain joins TRBV29-1 and TRBJ2-5; TRBD1 matches 10 bases. J lost 11 bases, V lost 5 bases, and 14 bases had no gene match. In germline, CDR1 is SQVTM, CDR2 ANQGSEA. This CDR3 region has 14 residues.

This clonotype was seen a few times. J is TRBJ2-1 and V is TRBV6-2 or TRBV6-3; 11 bases are shared with TRBD2. Germline-derived CDR1 and CDR2 are MNHEY and SVGEGT. V lost 8 bases and J lost 7; bases outside the gene matches: 7. The CDR3 loop spans 14 amino acids. Here the CDR3 DNA reads TGTGCCAGCTCAATTAGCGGGAGGGTTAATGAGCAGTTCTTC. Residues: CASSISGRVNEQFF.

The chain combines TRBV7-8 with TRBJ1-3, with a possible D match to TRBD1 (5 bases). The germline V gene encodes CDR1 SGHVS and CDR2 FQNEAQ. Trimming shortened V by 1 base and J by 8 bases, and 12 bases separated the two germline ends. The CDR3 totals 14 residues. The DNA for the CDR3 is TGTGCCAGCAGCTTAGTAACCCAGGGTTACACCATATATTTT. As protein: CASSLVTQGYTIYF. The full variable domain, in which reference TRBV7-8 and TRBJ1-3 provide the parts outside the CDR3, is GAGVSQSPRYKVAKRGQDVALRCDPISGHVSLFWYQQALGQGPEFLTYFQNEAQLDKSGLPSDRFFAERPEGSVSTLKIQRTQQEDSAVYLCASSLVTQGYTIYFGEGSWLTVV.

The chain combines TRBV14 with TRBJ2-5, with unresolved D. Trimming left V 6 bases short and J 1 base short, with 15 bases between. The CDR3 sequence is 15 residues long. The germline gives CDR1 SGHDN, CDR2 FVKESK. In DNA, the CDR3 is TGTGCCAGCAGACATCCTAGGCGGTGCCAAGAGACCCAGTACTTC. Translating it yields CASRHPRRCQETQYF.

J is TRBJ2-4 and V is TRBV18; tentative D call: TRBD1 (5 bases). TRBJ2-7 explains the end of the DNA better; the J call may be wrong. This CDR3 spans 13 amino acids. Germline V lookup: CDR1 KGHSH, CDR2 LQKENI. The CDR3 loop reads CASSPQRQYEQYF. The CDR3 region has the DNA TGTGCCAGCTCACCTCAACGACAGTACGAGCAGTACTTC.

The chain employs TRBV20-1 and TRBJ2-5; TRBD1 aligns across 10 bases. J was trimmed by 4 bases and V by 3 bases; bases with no gene match: 14. Germline V lookup: CDR1 DFQATT, CDR2 SNEGSKA (reference sequence). The CDR3 runs to 17 residues. The CDR3 protein is CSASDRGRERWIETQYF. The CDR3 bases are TGCAGTGCTAGCGACAGGGGGCGAGAGAGGTGGATAGAGACCCAGTACTTC.